The rows below give T cell receptor beta chains drawn from one sample of a study of cytomegalovirus exposure and HLA in healthy donors. Using immunoSEQ multiplex PCR, the repertoire was profiled, and TCRdb retains in-frame clones only, with some absent. The sample consists of roughly 65,000 clones, about 63% of them appearing once. Material: PBMCs. These receptors all come from a man aged 40-49 years in good health and CMV-seropositive. The CDR3 runs from the conserved cysteine through the conserved F or W. The D gene is left open where the match is weak. Size values are once, few and many counts, or a class for expanded clones, and some rows have none.

j_call,clone_size,v_call,d_call,cdr3_nt,cdr3_aa
TRBJ2-1,.,TRBV10-3,.,TGTGCCATCAGTGAGTCGAATCAGGCAGGTACCTACAATGAGCAGTTCTTC,CAISESNQAGTYNEQFF
TRBJ1-1,few,TRBV7-9,.,TGTGCCAGCAGCGACCGACAGGCAATGAACACTGAAGCTTTCTTT,CASSDRQAMNTEAFF
TRBJ2-3,.,TRBV6-5,TRBD1,TGTGCCAGCAGTTACTGGGACAGGGGGAGAGATACGCAGTATTTT,CASSYWDRGRDTQYF
TRBJ1-1,.,TRBV30,.,TGTGCCTGGAGCGAAGGACAGACCCCCTTGACGAACCCTGAAGCTTTCTTT,CAWSEGQTPLTNPEAFF
TRBJ1-1,.,TRBV10-3,TRBD1,TGTGCCATCACCAGGGACAGGGGGAACACTGAAGCTTTCTTT,CAITRDRGNTEAFF
TRBJ2-2,.,TRBV21-1,.,TGTGCCAGTTGGACTAGCCCAGAGGGGGGGGCCGGGGAGCTGTTTTTT,CASWTSPEGGAGELFF
TRBJ2-2,.,TRBV7-7,TRBD1,TGTGCTAGCAGAGTTAACAGGGGGACCGGGGAGCTGTTTTTT,CASRVNRGTGELFF
TRBJ1-4,.,TRBV6-1,.,TGTGCCAGCAGTGCCGGTCCAGCGGGGGAAAAACTGTTTTTT,CASSAGPAGEKLFF
TRBJ2-5,.,TRBV2,.,TGTGCCAGCAGTGAAGACATGGAAGAGACCCAGTACTTC,CASSEDMEETQYF
TRBJ2-1,.,TRBV19,TRBD2,TGTGCCAGTACCCGGTCTACTAGCGGGAGGGACTACAATGAGCAGTTCTTC,CASTRSTSGRDYNEQFF
TRBJ2-7,.,TRBV4-1,TRBD2,TGCGCCAGCAGCCAAGCCCCAGCGGGGCGATCCTACGAGCAGTACTTC,CASSQAPAGRSYEQYF
TRBJ1-1,.,TRBV7-8,TRBD1,TGTGCCAGCAGCTCAAGGACAGGGGGCGCTTACACTGAAGCTTTCTTT,CASSSRTGGAYTEAFF
TRBJ2-3,.,TRBV27,TRBD2,TGTGCCAGCGCACGACTAGCGGGGGGTACAGATACGCAGTATTTT,CASARLAGGTDTQYF
TRBJ1-1,once,TRBV19,TRBD1,TGTGCCAGTAGTATAGTGGGACAGCAGAACACTGAAGCTTTCTTT,CASSIVGQQNTEAFF
TRBJ2-5,.,TRBV5-4,.,TGTGCCAGCAGCTTGAGGGGGAGTACCGAGACCCAGTACTTC,CASSLRGSTETQYF
TRBJ2-7,.,TRBV25-1,TRBD1,TGTGCCAGCAGTGAGTCCACAGGGGTGGCCTACGAGCAGTACTTC,CASSESTGVAYEQYF
TRBJ1-3,.,TRBV30,TRBD1,TGTGCCTGGCGGACAGGGAACTCTGGAAACACCATATATTTT,CAWRTGNSGNTIYF
TRBJ2-3,.,TRBV27,TRBD1,TGTGCCAGCGGTAAGACAGGGGACGCAGATACGCAGTATTTT,CASGKTGDADTQYF
TRBJ1-1,.,TRBV18,.,TGTGCCAGCTCACCTGGGGCGTGGAGAGAGACTGAAGCTTTCTTT,CASSPGAWRETEAFF
TRBJ2-6,.,TRBV15,TRBD1,TGTGCCACCAGCAGAGGAGACAGGGGGTCTGGGGCCAACGTCCTGACTTTC,CATSRGDRGSGANVLTF
TRBJ2-3,once,TRBV19,.,TGTGCCAGTAGTATAGTCCTAGTGGGGCGCACAGATACGCAGTATTTT,CASSIVLVGRTDTQYF
TRBJ2-7,.,TRBV5-6,.,TGTGCCAGCAGCTTGAGAATAGCGGAATACGAGCAGTACTTC,CASSLRIAEYEQYF
TRBJ1-1,.,TRBV6-1,TRBD1,TGTGCCAGCAGTGACTTACCGGGACAGGGGAACACTGAAGCTTTCTTT,CASSDLPGQGNTEAFF
TRBJ1-1,.,TRBV6-5,.,TGTGCCAGCAGCTTAGGGGGTACGAACACTGAAGCTTTCTTT,CASSLGGTNTEAFF